The following is a T cell receptor (beta chain) sequence with its context. Its antigen is unidentified. This record comes from a study of post-analysis software for immune sequencing data. Study conclusions and caveats: Patients used several TRBV segments, including TRBV5-6, TRBV5-1 and TRBV20-1, more often than controls. Normalized Chao1 diversity was significantly reduced in patients versus controls.

The V gene lost 2 bases and the J gene lost 8 bases, with 18 bases spanning the gap. This CDR3 is 15 amino acids long. The germline CDR1 and CDR2 sequences are MNHNY and SVGAGI (reference sequence). Prepared TCR beta cDNA libraries contained unique molecular identifiers. TCRdb re-analysed the PCR reads in MiXCR, keeping a single row per CDR3 protein. The table shows approximately 570,000 distinct CDR3 sequences, with 40% to 50% occurring only once. The sequence came from a girl under 18 with multiple sclerosis. Sequenced: blood. The gene calls are TRBV6-6 and TRBJ1-2; D might be TRBD1 (6 bases). This CDR3 is CASSYEGETTNGYTF. The CDR3 coding sequence is TGTGCCAGCAGTTACGAGGGGGAAACCACCAACGGCTACACCTTC.